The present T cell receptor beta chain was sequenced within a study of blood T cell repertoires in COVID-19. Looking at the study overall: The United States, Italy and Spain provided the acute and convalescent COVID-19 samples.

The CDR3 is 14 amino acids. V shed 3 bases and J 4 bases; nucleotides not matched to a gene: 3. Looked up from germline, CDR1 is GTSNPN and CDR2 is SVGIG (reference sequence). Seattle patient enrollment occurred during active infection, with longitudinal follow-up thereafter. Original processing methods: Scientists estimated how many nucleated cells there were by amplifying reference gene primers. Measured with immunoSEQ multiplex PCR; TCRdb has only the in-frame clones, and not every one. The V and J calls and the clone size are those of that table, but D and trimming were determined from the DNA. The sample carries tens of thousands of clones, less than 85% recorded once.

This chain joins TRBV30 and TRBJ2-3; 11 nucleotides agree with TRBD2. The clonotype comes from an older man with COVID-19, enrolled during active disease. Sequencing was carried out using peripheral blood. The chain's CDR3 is CAWRVAGGPDTQYF. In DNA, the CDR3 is TGTGCCTGGAGGGTAGCGGGAGGGCCAGATACGCAGTATTTT. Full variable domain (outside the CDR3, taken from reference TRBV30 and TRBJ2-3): SQTIHQWPATLVQPVGSPLSLECTVEGTSNPNLYWYRQAAGRGLQLLFYSVGIGQISSEVPQNLSASRPQDRQFILSSKKLLLSDSGFYLCAWRVAGGPDTQYFGPGTRLTVL.